Listed below are T cell receptor beta chains from one sample, sequenced in a study of T-cell reconstitution after alpha-beta-depleted transplantation in children. One entry per CDR3 protein, called by TCRdb with MiXCR from the PCR reads. The sample lists a few hundred thousand distinct CDR3 sequences, about a tenth occurring once. Sequencing used PBMCs from the stem cell graft donor, obtained from the stem cell graft. These receptor sequences come from a human donor who donated a stem cell graft to a child with acute myeloid leukemia. Both conserved end residues are part of each CDR3. Each record gives: J gene, V gene, D gene, clone size, CDR3 protein, CDR3 DNA. A D gene is named only where the DNA matches it firmly. Size tells how often a clone was seen (once, few, many) or the class of an expanded clone, and some rows leave it out.

TRBJ2-1	TRBV6-5	TRBD2	.	CASSYRTSGTQEQFF	TGTGCCAGCAGTTACAGGACTAGCGGGACTCAAGAGCAGTTCTTC
TRBJ2-2	TRBV12-3/TRBV12-4	TRBD2	.	CASKGTSGANTGELFF	TGTGCCAGCAAAGGGACTAGCGGAGCGAACACCGGGGAGCTGTTTTTT
TRBJ2-3	TRBV27	.	.	CASSSGRPPTDTQYF	TGTGCCAGCAGTTCTGGGAGGCCCCCCACAGATACGCAGTATTTT
TRBJ2-6	TRBV12-3/TRBV12-4	TRBD2	many	CASDGSGGGGANVLTF	TGTGCCAGCGATGGGAGCGGGGGCGGTGGGGCCAACGTCCTGACTTTC
TRBJ2-3	TRBV7-2	TRBD2	.	CASSLVVGGPDTQYF	TGTGCCAGCAGCTTAGTTGTGGGAGGGCCGGATACGCAGTATTTT
TRBJ1-2	TRBV10-3	.	many	CAISATDNYGYTF	TGTGCCATCAGTGCGACGGATAACTATGGCTACACCTTC
TRBJ2-7	TRBV5-1	TRBD1	.	CASSGGVRGSYEQYF	TGCGCCAGCAGCGGAGGAGTCAGGGGGTCCTACGAGCAGTACTTC
TRBJ2-7	TRBV20-1	TRBD2	.	CSASSGTSGSFSYEQYF	TGCAGTGCTAGCTCCGGGACTAGCGGGAGCTTCTCCTACGAGCAGTACTTC
TRBJ2-3	TRBV6-4	.	few	CASSEEGAPTDTQYF	TGTGCCAGCAGTGAGGAGGGGGCTCCCACAGATACGCAGTATTTT
TRBJ1-3	TRBV20-1	.	few	CSARPTGPGNTIYF	TGCAGTGCTAGACCTACAGGGCCAGGAAACACCATATATTTT
TRBJ2-5	TRBV6-1	.	few	CASSEAPGDYQETQYF	TGTGCCAGCAGTGAAGCCCCAGGGGACTATCAAGAGACCCAGTACTTC
TRBJ2-3	TRBV12-3/TRBV12-4	TRBD2	few	CASSGTSGTDTQYF	TGTGCCAGCAGTGGGACTAGCGGCACAGATACGCAGTATTTT
TRBJ2-1	TRBV28	TRBD2	.	CASPPTSGSYNEQFF	TGTGCCAGCCCGCCTACTAGCGGGAGCTACAATGAGCAGTTCTTC
TRBJ2-1	TRBV7-2	.	few	CASSLSASIYNEQFF	TGTGCCAGCAGCTTATCCGCGAGTATCTACAATGAGCAGTTCTTC
TRBJ1-6	TRBV12-3/TRBV12-4	.	many	CASSLGGNSPLHF	TGTGCCAGCAGTTTAGGGGGAAATTCACCCCTCCACTTT
TRBJ2-2	TRBV10-2	.	many	CASSPATNTGELFF	TGCGCCAGTTCCCCAGCGACGAACACCGGGGAGCTGTTTTTT
TRBJ1-5	TRBV7-2	.	.	CASSLAAAGSSQPQHF	TGTGCCAGCAGTCTAGCGGCGGCAGGGAGTAGTCAGCCCCAGCATTTT
TRBJ2-1	TRBV20-1	TRBD2	few	CSATPGLVNEQFF	TGCAGTGCTACTCCGGGACTAGTCAATGAGCAGTTCTTC
TRBJ2-3	TRBV20-1	.	few	CSASRPSSTDTQYF	TGCAGTGCTAGCAGGCCCTCTAGCACAGATACGCAGTATTTT
TRBJ2-7	TRBV4-2	.	.	CASSQDLATTYEQYF	TGTGCCAGCAGCCAAGATTTGGCCACTACCTACGAGCAGTACTTC
TRBJ1-1	TRBV29-1	.	few	CSVDHANTEAFF	TGCAGCGTTGATCACGCGAACACTGAAGCTTTCTTT
TRBJ2-3	TRBV10-3	TRBD2	few	CAISLAGGSGTDTQYF	TGTGCCATCAGTCTAGCGGGGGGGTCCGGCACAGATACGCAGTATTTT
TRBJ2-1	TRBV14	.	few	CASSQLDSRSYNEQFF	TGTGCCAGCAGCCAACTAGACAGCCGCTCCTACAATGAGCAGTTCTTC
TRBJ2-1	TRBV19	TRBD2	.	CASSASGLAIEQFF	TGTGCCAGTAGTGCCTCGGGACTAGCAATTGAGCAGTTCTTC
TRBJ1-1	TRBV7-8	.	many	CASRRTGSPNTEAFF	TGTGCCAGCAGGCGAACAGGGTCCCCGAACACTGAAGCTTTCTTT
TRBJ1-6	TRBV6-5	TRBD1	many	CASSYTGPDRGNSPLHF	TGTGCCAGCAGTTATACTGGTCCGGACAGGGGAAATTCACCCCTCCACTTT
TRBJ1-6	TRBV20-1	TRBD1	.	CSANHGQGSSPLHF	TGCAGTGCTAATCATGGACAGGGGAGTTCACCCCTCCACTTT
TRBJ2-4	TRBV7-2	.	many	CASSLGGSTKNIQYF	TGTGCCAGCAGCTTAGGGGGTTCGACCAAAAACATTCAGTACTTC
TRBJ1-1	TRBV4-1	.	.	CASSQDLIPGWVSTEAFF	TGCGCCAGCAGCCAAGATCTAATTCCGGGTTGGGTGAGCACTGAAGCTTTCTTT
TRBJ1-1	TRBV29-1	.	.	CSVVGGQGRNTEAFF	TGCAGCGTTGTGGGGGGCCAGGGGCGAAACACTGAAGCTTTCTTT
TRBJ2-1	TRBV7-2	.	few	CASSLARLVDEQFF	TGTGCCAGCAGCTTAGCCAGACTGGTGGATGAGCAGTTCTTC
TRBJ1-2	TRBV12-3/TRBV12-4	.	few	CASSSTGTNYGYTF	TGTGCCAGCAGTTCAACAGGGACTAACTATGGCTACACCTTC
TRBJ2-1	TRBV7-8	.	many	CASSWLGNEQFF	TGTGCCAGCAGCTGGTTGGGCAATGAGCAGTTCTTC
TRBJ2-5	TRBV11-2	.	.	CASSYTGLGETQYF	TGTGCCAGCAGCTACACAGGGCTAGGAGAGACCCAGTACTTC
TRBJ2-2	TRBV5-6	.	few	CASSLGGAANTGELFF	TGTGCCAGCAGCTTGGGCGGGGCGGCGAACACCGGGGAGCTGTTTTTT
TRBJ1-1	TRBV5-1	TRBD1	few	CASIFGDRGPNTEAFF	TGCGCCAGCATTTTCGGGGACAGGGGGCCGAACACTGAAGCTTTCTTT
TRBJ2-7	TRBV12-3/TRBV12-4	TRBD2	.	CASSPGLDYEQYF	TGTGCCAGCAGCCCCGGACTAGACTACGAGCAGTACTTC
TRBJ2-3	TRBV7-2	.	.	CASSPGRYFPDPQYF	TGTGCCAGCAGCCCCGGAAGGTATTTTCCAGATCCGCAGTATTTT
TRBJ1-1	TRBV12-3/TRBV12-4	TRBD1	many	CASSPRTGLTEAFF	TGTGCCAGCAGTCCCCGGACAGGGTTAACTGAAGCTTTCTTT
TRBJ1-5	TRBV10-3	.	few	CAISESTQSNQPQHF	TGTGCCATCAGTGAGTCTACACAGTCTAATCAGCCCCAGCATTTT
TRBJ2-7	TRBV27	.	few	CASSLEASSGEQYF	TGTGCCAGCAGTTTGGAGGCGAGCTCGGGTGAGCAGTACTTC
TRBJ1-4	TRBV9	.	many	CASSPVGARGEKLFF	TGTGCCAGCAGCCCAGTGGGGGCTCGGGGTGAAAAACTGTTTTTT
TRBJ2-1	TRBV10-3	TRBD1	.	CAIGPRDRSANEQFF	TGTGCCATCGGTCCTCGGGACAGGTCAGCCAATGAGCAGTTCTTC
TRBJ2-3	TRBV5-1	TRBD2	.	CASSWGLAGGSSTDTQYF	TGCGCCAGCAGCTGGGGACTAGCGGGGGGCTCTAGCACAGATACGCAGTATTTT
TRBJ2-3	TRBV7-3	TRBD1	few	CASSLGTGPTDTQYF	TGTGCCAGCAGCCTCGGGACAGGGCCCACAGATACGCAGTATTTT
TRBJ2-3	TRBV27	TRBD1	.	CASSESGTATDTQYF	TGTGCCAGCAGCGAATCCGGGACAGCCACAGATACGCAGTATTTT
TRBJ1-6	TRBV20-1	.	.	CSARVDSGYNSPLHF	TGCAGTGCTAGAGTAGACAGTGGCTATAATTCACCCCTCCACTTT
TRBJ1-1	TRBV6-1	.	.	CASSRNRQAQNTEAFF	TGTGCCAGCAGCCGGAATAGACAGGCCCAAAACACTGAAGCTTTCTTT
TRBJ2-2	TRBV24-1	.	.	CATSEPTGELFF	TGTGCCACCAGTGAACCCACCGGGGAGCTGTTTTTT
TRBJ2-1	TRBV5-4	TRBD1	.	CASSRGTGNEQFF	TGTGCCAGCAGCCGTGGGACAGGCAATGAGCAGTTCTTC
TRBJ2-1	TRBV20-1	TRBD2	.	CSARDGTSSLNEQFF	TGCAGTGCTAGAGACGGGACTAGCAGCCTCAATGAGCAGTTCTTC